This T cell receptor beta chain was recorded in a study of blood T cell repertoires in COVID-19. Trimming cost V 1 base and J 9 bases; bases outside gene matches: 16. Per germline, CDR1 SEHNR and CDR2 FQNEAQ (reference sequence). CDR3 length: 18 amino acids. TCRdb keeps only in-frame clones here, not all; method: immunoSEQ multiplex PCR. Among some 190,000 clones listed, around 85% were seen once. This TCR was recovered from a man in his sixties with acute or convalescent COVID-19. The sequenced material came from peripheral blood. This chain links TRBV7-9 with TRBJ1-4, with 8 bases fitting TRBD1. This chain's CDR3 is CASSLEDRVSVLGQKLFF. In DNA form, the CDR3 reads TGTGCCAGCAGCTTAGAGGACAGGGTTTCTGTTCTTGGACAAAAACTGTTTTTT.